The next 22 T cell receptor beta chains were all read from a single sample in a study of Graves' ophthalmopathy and Graves' hyperthyroidism. Amplification of TCR beta CDR3 regions used RNA transcripts. Second-round multiplex PCR came after a first-round RT-PCR that employed HTBI primers. TCRdb passed the multiplex PCR reads through MiXCR, listing each CDR3 protein once. The sample carries roughly 51,000 distinct CDR3 sequences, around half recorded once. The sample taken for sequencing was peripheral blood. These receptors were collected from an adult man with Graves' ophthalmopathy.

The V call is TRBV7-8, the J call TRBJ1-2; D is undetermined. The germline gives CDR1 SGHVS, CDR2 FQNEAQ. V was cut by 5 bases and J by 8 bases, with 18 bases left in between. The CDR3 runs to 14 residues. The CDR3 is CASSGPEGVRGYTF. In DNA, the CDR3 is TGTGCCAGCAGCGGTCCGGAGGGTGTACGCGGCTACACCTTC.

The chain links TRBV19 to TRBJ1-5; D is unresolved. CDR1 LNHDA and CDR2 SQIVND come from the germline V gene (reference sequence). V was trimmed by 5 bases and J by 8 bases, leaving 10 bases between them. The CDR3 totals 12 residues. DNA of the CDR3: TGTGCCAGTAGTTTCTCCGGGAAGCCCCAGCATTTT. This codes for CASSFSGKPQHF.

V and J are TRBV20-1 and TRBJ2-1, with 8 nucleotides matching TRBD2. The germline CDR1 and CDR2 sequences are DFQATT and SNEGSKA (reference sequence). The CDR3 totals 12 residues. The CDR3 region has the DNA TGCAGAGCCCATGGCGGGAGGAATGAGCAGTTCTTC. Encoded protein: CRAHGGRNEQFF.

The chain employs TRBV5-8 and TRBJ2-1; D might be TRBD2 (6 bases). CDR3 length equals 16 residues. CDR1 and CDR2 (germline): SGHTS, YDEGEE. V was trimmed by 1 base and J by 5 bases, leaving 16 bases between them. This CDR3 is CASSLQGGRGHNEQFF. In DNA form, the CDR3 reads TGTGCCAGCAGCTTGCAGGGAGGTAGGGGTCACAATGAGCAGTTCTTC.

The chain has TRBV5-5 and TRBJ1-6; TRBD1 agrees at 7 bases. The CDR3 length is 15 residues. Germline values: CDR1 SGHKS, CDR2 YYEKEE (reference sequence). Trimming removed 4 bases from V and 9 bases from J; junction bases left unmatched: 10. The CDR3 coding sequence is TGTGCCAGCAGCGACAGGGTCATAGGGATTTCACCCCTCCACTTT. It encodes CASSDRVIGISPLHF.

This chain joins TRBV2 and TRBJ1-1; TRBD1 agrees at 7 bases. Germline trimming cut 8 bases from V and 4 bases from J; bases unmatched to any gene: 10. CDR1 and CDR2 from the germline V gene are SNHLY and FYNNEI. The CDR3 is 14 amino acids. The CDR3 region has the DNA TGTGCCAGCGTTCGGGAGGCAGGGGGCACTGAAGCTTTCTTT. Protein sequence: CASVREAGGTEAFF.

This clonotype was detected a few times. The chain has TRBV10-3 and TRBJ2-7; TRBD2 matches 9 bases. The CDR3 spans 15 residues. Losses at the gene ends were 5 bases for V and 3 bases for J; bases not matched to a gene: 8. Germline V gene sequence: CDR1 ENHRY, CDR2 SYGVKD. The CDR3 DNA sequence: TGTGCCATCAGTCCTAGCGGGACGAGCGGCTACGAGCAGTACTTC. Amino acid sequence: CAISPSGTSGYEQYF.

This clonotype occurred many times. The chain uses TRBV12-3 or TRBV12-4 and TRBJ2-1; no reliable D call. The CDR3 runs 19 residues. The V and J ends lost 6 bases and 0 bases respectively, with 24 bases between them. CDR3 sequence: CASRATSGPIRSSYNEQFF. The CDR3 nucleotides read TGTGCCAGCAGGGCCACTTCGGGCCCGATAAGGAGCTCCTACAATGAGCAGTTCTTC.

The V call is TRBV19, the J call TRBJ2-2; 8 bases are shared with TRBD2. V shed 10 bases, J shed 4 bases, and the junction held 11 bases outside the gene matches. The CDR3 is 15 residues long. The germline V gene has CDR1 LNHDA and CDR2 SQIVND (reference sequence). This CDR3 reads CATREGGTFTGELFF. For the CDR3, the DNA is TGTGCCACCCGGGAGGGCGGGACCTTCACCGGGGAGCTGTTTTTT.

The V gene is TRBV29-1, the J gene TRBJ2-7; 9 bases align to TRBD1. This CDR3 contains 12 residues. CDR1 and CDR2 (germline): SQVTM, ANQGSEA. V lost 8 bases and J lost 4; bases outside the gene matches: 6. The CDR3 region has the DNA TGCAGCTTGGGGGACAGGGAATACGAGCAGTACTTC. Its protein product is CSLGDREYEQYF.

Regarding this clonotype: Since a much larger clone is just one base distant, this may be a read error. The chain has TRBV6-5 and TRBJ1-2, with TRBD1 matching 12 bases. V was pared by 2 bases and J by 4 bases, with 8 bases of the junction left unmatched. Per the germline V gene, CDR1 is MNHEY and CDR2 is SVGAGI. The CDR3 spans 17 residues. Written as DNA, the CDR3 is TGTGCCAGCAGTTACCCTTTTGGGGACAGGGGGCTCTATGGCTACACCTTC. Translated, it gives CASSYPFGDRGLYGYTF.

This chain links TRBV19 with TRBJ1-1; 7 nucleotides line up with TRBD1. CDR3 length equals 14 residues. Germline values: CDR1 LNHDA, CDR2 SQIVND (reference sequence). Trimming at V came to 7 bases and at J to 2 bases, leaving 7 bases not matched to a gene. For the CDR3, the DNA is TGTGCCAGTATCAAGGGACAGCTTAACACTGAAGCTTTCTTT. It encodes CASIKGQLNTEAFF.

The rearrangement uses TRBV5-1 and TRBJ2-6, with 8 bases fitting TRBD1. CDR1 is SGHRS and CDR2 is YFSETQ in the germline V gene. V lost 5 bases and J lost 3; bases outside the gene matches: 7. The CDR3 has 16 amino acids. The CDR3 DNA sequence: TGCGCCAGCAGGGCAGTGGACAGGGATGGGGCCAACGTCCTGACTTTC. Its protein is CASRAVDRDGANVLTF.

This rearrangement joins TRBV13 to TRBJ2-1; no clear D. CDR3 size: 14 residues. Trimming took 5 bases from V and 7 from J, leaving 15 bases between them. Germline V gene sequence: CDR1 PRHDT, CDR2 FYEKMQ (reference sequence). The chain's CDR3 is CASSRSVGQNEQFF. The CDR3 region has the DNA TGTGCCAGCAGCCGGTCGGTCGGGCAAAATGAGCAGTTCTTC.

This chain connects TRBV29-1 to TRBJ2-3; D assignment may be TRBD1 or TRBD2 (5 bases each). The CDR3 totals 12 residues. Trimming took off 8 bases at V and 4 bases at J, with 13 bases between the two ends. CDR1 SQVTM and CDR2 ANQGSEA come from the germline V gene. Written as DNA, the CDR3 is TGCAGCTTTGGGACCCTTGCAGATACGCAGTATTTT. Amino acid sequence: CSFGTLADTQYF.

This clonotype was picked up many times. The V call is TRBV20-1, the J call TRBJ1-3, with 10 nucleotides matching TRBD1. J was trimmed by 3 bases and V by 2 bases; bases with no gene match: 4. The CDR3 has 15 residues. Looked up from germline, CDR1 is DFQATT and CDR2 is SNEGSKA (reference sequence). The DNA of the CDR3 is TGCAGTGCTAGACGCGGGACAGGGGATGGAAACACCATATATTTT. Its translation: CSARRGTGDGNTIYF.

V is TRBV7-9 and J is TRBJ2-7, with D possibly being TRBD1 (5 bases). CDR1 and CDR2 from the germline V gene are SEHNR and FQNEAQ (reference sequence). The CDR3 length is 15 residues. The V end lost 5 bases, the J end lost 1 base, and 15 bases lay between the germline ends. The CDR3: CASSIRVGPSYEQYF. The CDR3, as DNA: TGTGCCAGCAGCATCAGGGTGGGTCCTTCCTACGAGCAGTACTTC.

This chain links TRBV11-2 with TRBJ2-7, with D hard to call. V lost 8 bases and J 0 bases, leaving 11 bases between the germline ends. Germline V CDR1 and CDR2: SGHAT, FQNNGV. This CDR3 comprises 13 residues. As DNA, the CDR3 is TGTGCCAGCTGGCAGTCACGCTCCTACGAGCAGTACTTC. This codes for CASWQSRSYEQYF.

The V and J genes are TRBV5-1 and TRBJ1-2; D may be TRBD1 (5 bases). V lost 4 bases, J lost 8 bases, and 21 bases lay in between. Germline CDR1 SGHRS, CDR2 YFSETQ. The CDR3 consists of 15 residues. The CDR3 sequence: CASSPVVRGADGYTF. The DNA of the CDR3 is TGCGCCAGCAGCCCCGTGGTGAGAGGGGCGGACGGCTACACCTTC.

This clonotype was counted only a few times. For the CDR3, the DNA is TGTGCCAGCAGCCCCCAGGGTCTGGCGCTTAACCCTCGGAATAATTCACCCCTCCACTTT. Its protein product is CASSPQGLALNPRNNSPLHF. The V gene is TRBV7-8, the J gene TRBJ1-6; D is possibly TRBD1 (5 bases). This CDR3 is 20 amino acids long. The V gene's germline CDR1 is SGHVS and CDR2 FQNEAQ. Trimming took 5 bases from V and 5 from J, leaving 28 bases between them.

As to this clonotype: One junction end disagrees with the germline gene, perhaps due to a read error. V is TRBV2 and J is TRBJ1-4; the D gene is possibly TRBD1 (6 bases). Per the germline V gene, CDR1 is SNHLY and CDR2 is FYNNEI. This CDR3 has 14 residues. As DNA, the CDR3 is TGTGCCAGCAGTGCAGGGGTCACTAATGAAAAACCGCTTTTT. Its translation: CASSAGVTNEKPLF.

In this sample, this clonotype turned up once. No DNA is shown, since the ends of the CDR3 on it are uncertain; the CDR3 is the one TCRdb lists. The rearrangement links TRBV19 to TRBJ2-3; the table's D call, TRBD1, was not checked against the DNA. The CDR3 has 14 residues if both end residues are counted. The germline CDR1 and CDR2 sequences are LNHDA and SQIVND (reference sequence). The CDR3 is CASTSGGGTDTQYF.